The rows below give T cell receptor beta chains drawn from one sample of a study of CD8 T cells in ankylosing spondylitis. Using its own MiXCR run on the 5' RACE reads, TCRdb lists one record per CDR3 protein. This sample has roughly 230,000 distinct CDR3 sequences, with 18% found just once. Specimen: blood, either unsorted or a sorted T cell fraction (not recorded which). Source of these receptors: a male donor with ankylosing spondylitis or in good health (not recorded which). Both conserved end residues are part of each CDR3. D genes are given only for firm matches. A row's size may be missing; if present it is once, few, many or a size class.

D gene	V gene	clone size	J gene	CDR3 DNA	CDR3 protein
-	TRBV4-2	once	TRBJ2-7	TGTGCCAGCAGCCAGGGTCTACAGTCCTACGAGCAGTACTTC	CASSQGLQSYEQYF
-	TRBV5-1	-	TRBJ2-1	TGCGCCAGCAGCTTAGAGTTTGGCGGCCACTACAATGAGCAGTTCTTC	CASSLEFGGHYNEQFF
-	TRBV12-3/TRBV12-4	few	TRBJ1-1	TGTGCCAGCAGTTTCGGGCGGGTGAACACTGAAGCTTTCTTT	CASSFGRVNTEAFF
-	TRBV27	-	TRBJ1-5	TGTGCCAGTTCTCATGGGGCAGAGTTCAATCAGCCCCAGCATTTT	CASSHGAEFNQPQHF
-	TRBV20-1	few	TRBJ2-2	TGCAGTGCTAGCGGGATCAACACCGGGGAGCTGTTTTTT	CSASGINTGELFF
TRBD2	TRBV19	many	TRBJ2-4	TGTGCCAGTAGTCCCGGGGAGGGTCGAAACATTCAGTACTTC	CASSPGEGRNIQYF
TRBD2	TRBV7-2	-	TRBJ2-5	TGTGCCAGCAGCCCGGGGACTATAAACTACCAAGAGACCCAGTACTTC	CASSPGTINYQETQYF
TRBD2	TRBV6-1	-	TRBJ2-1	TGTGCCAGCAGCCAGAGCGGGAGTCAGTACAATGAGCAGTTCTTC	CASSQSGSQYNEQFF
-	TRBV9	-	TRBJ2-3	TGTGCCAGCAGCGTAGCGGCCGGATCAGATACGCAGTATTTT	CASSVAAGSDTQYF
-	TRBV10-3	-	TRBJ1-1	TGTGCCACATATGGATCACAGAACACTGAAGCTTTCTTT	CATYGSQNTEAFF
-	TRBV6-5	-	TRBJ2-2	TGTGCCAGCAGTTACGACAGCACCGGGGAGCTGTTTTTT	CASSYDSTGELFF
-	TRBV5-6	many	TRBJ1-1	TGTGCCAGCAGCGGGGTCATGAACACTGAAGCTTTCTTT	CASSGVMNTEAFF
TRBD2	TRBV9	many	TRBJ2-7	TGTGCCAGCAGCGGGGGACTAGCGGGAGAAACCTACGAGCAGTACTTC	CASSGGLAGETYEQYF
TRBD1	TRBV27	-	TRBJ1-4	TGTGCCAGCAGTTTACAGGGGGTTGAAAAACTGTTTTTT	CASSLQGVEKLFF
TRBD2	TRBV20-1	-	TRBJ2-1	TGCAGTGCTTCCCCAAGATCACTAGCGCAATCCTACAATGAGCAGTTCTTC	CSASPRSLAQSYNEQFF
-	TRBV12-3/TRBV12-4	-	TRBJ1-1	TGTGCCAGCAGTTTTGAGACTTACGCTTTCTTT	CASSFETYAFF
-	TRBV12-3/TRBV12-4	-	TRBJ2-1	TGTGCCAGCAGTTTAAAGTTGGCGGGTGAGCAGTTCTTC	CASSLKLAGEQFF
TRBD2	TRBV29-1	few	TRBJ2-4	TGCAGCGTCGAAGCCGGGACTAGCGGGTTAGGGGGGGCCAAAAACATTCAGTACTTC	CSVEAGTSGLGGAKNIQYF
-	TRBV7-3	-	TRBJ2-3	TGTGCCAGCAGCTTATCGGAGGGTGATACGCAGTATTTT	CASSLSEGDTQYF
-	TRBV18	-	TRBJ1-5	TGTGCCAGCTCACCTTCGGGATTCAATCAGCCCCAGCATTTT	CASSPSGFNQPQHF
-	TRBV4-2	many	TRBJ2-7	TGTGCCAGCAGCCAAGAGATGGGATGGGACCAGTCCTACGAGCAGTACTTC	CASSQEMGWDQSYEQYF
TRBD1	TRBV7-8	few	TRBJ1-1	TGTGCCAGCAGCTTACCCACAGGGGCCACTGAAGCTTTCTTT	CASSLPTGATEAFF
TRBD2	TRBV9	many	TRBJ2-7	TGTGCCAGCAGCGCCAGCGGGATTGGATACGAGCAGTACTTC	CASSASGIGYEQYF
TRBD1	TRBV7-3	many	TRBJ2-2	TGTGCCACCCATTTGACAGGGGCGGGCACCGGGGAGCTGTTTTTT	CATHLTGAGTGELFF
TRBD2	TRBV7-2	many	TRBJ2-3	TGTGCCAGCAGCTTAGTCTTTGGGACTAGCGGCACAGATACGCAGTATTTT	CASSLVFGTSGTDTQYF
TRBD2	TRBV20-1	-	TRBJ2-5	TGCAGTGCTAGGGGACTAGCGGGAGAGACCCAAGAGACCCAGTACTTC	CSARGLAGETQETQYF
-	TRBV4-2	-	TRBJ2-7	TGTGCCAGCAGCCAAGATCTACGAGGCCCTGAGCAGTACTTC	CASSQDLRGPEQYF
-	TRBV28	few	TRBJ1-4	TGTGCCAGTGGGACATTCGGGTACGGACTGTTTTTT	CASGTFGYGLFF
TRBD1	TRBV5-5	-	TRBJ1-5	TGTGCCAGCAGCTTTACAGGGGGACCTAATCAGCCCCAGCATTTT	CASSFTGGPNQPQHF
-	TRBV9	-	TRBJ2-3	TGTGCCAGCAGCGTAGCTATGGGGGAGGAAGCAGATACGCAGTATTTT	CASSVAMGEEADTQYF
-	TRBV28	few	TRBJ2-7	TGTGCCAGCAGCACGCGAAAGTCTAGGTCCTACGAGCAGTACTTC	CASSTRKSRSYEQYF
TRBD2	TRBV7-2	few	TRBJ2-2	TGTGCCAGCAGCTTTGCGGCTAGCGGGAGGCAATACACCGGGGAGCTGTTTTTT	CASSFAASGRQYTGELFF
-	TRBV4-2	few	TRBJ2-3	TGTGCCAGCAGCCAAGATGATTCCGGGGGCATCACAGATACGCAGTATTTT	CASSQDDSGGITDTQYF
-	TRBV20-1	few	TRBJ2-1	TGCTGCGCTAGAGATGCGTCTAGCCTGAACTCCTACAATGAGCAGTTCTTC	CCARDASSLNSYNEQFF
-	TRBV5-1	-	TRBJ2-1	TGCGCCAGCAGCTCAGGGTTGTCCGGGGAGTACAATGAGCAGTTCTTC	CASSSGLSGEYNEQFF
TRBD1	TRBV4-1	many	TRBJ2-2	TGCGCCAGCAGCCAAGAGCCCCCCTTGACAGGGACGAACACCGGGGAGCTGTTTTTT	CASSQEPPLTGTNTGELFF
TRBD2	TRBV19	-	TRBJ2-1	TGTGCCAGTAGTATGGAGACTAGCGAGAACAATGAGCAGTTCTTC	CASSMETSENNEQFF
-	TRBV10-3	-	TRBJ2-7	TGTGCCATCAGTGAGGACAAAGGCTACGAGCAGTACTTC	CAISEDKGYEQYF
-	TRBV6-1	-	TRBJ1-1	TGTGCCAGCAGTGATTATCCGAAAATGAACACTGAAGCTTTCTTT	CASSDYPKMNTEAFF
-	TRBV11-1	few	TRBJ2-7	TGTGCCAGCAGCGTAGGGACCTACAGCGTGGAAAGCTCCTACGAGCAGTACTTC	CASSVGTYSVESSYEQYF
TRBD1	TRBV7-8	many	TRBJ2-3	TGTGCCAGCAGCACAAGGACAGGGGTTATAGATACGCAGTATTTT	CASSTRTGVIDTQYF
-	TRBV6-1	few	TRBJ2-3	TGTGCCAGCGGCGAGTATCAGGGAAGCACAGATACGCAGTATTTT	CASGEYQGSTDTQYF
TRBD1	TRBV6-5	-	TRBJ2-5	TGTGCCAGCAGTTACGCGGGGACAGGTGGCGAGACCCAGTACTTC	CASSYAGTGGETQYF
TRBD2	TRBV4-1	-	TRBJ2-7	TGCGCCAGCAGCATCAGACTAGCGGGAGGAGACGAGCAGTACTTC	CASSIRLAGGDEQYF
-	TRBV9	-	TRBJ2-7	TGTGCCAGCAGCGTAGGTGACGAGCAGTACTTC	CASSVGDEQYF
TRBD1	TRBV29-1	few	TRBJ2-7	TGCAGCCTACTCTCCCGGACAGGGGAATCCCACGAGCAGTACTTC	CSLLSRTGESHEQYF
-	TRBV29-1	few	TRBJ2-5	TGCAGCGTTGAAGAGGCTCGGGGGGAGACCCAGTACTTC	CSVEEARGETQYF
-	TRBV27	-	TRBJ2-1	TGTGCCAGCAGACGAGACACGAACCCTTACAATGAGCAGTTCTTC	CASRRDTNPYNEQFF
-	TRBV4-1	many	TRBJ1-1	TGCGCCAGCAGCCAAGTGGGCAGGGAGAGTACTGAAGCTTTCTTT	CASSQVGRESTEAFF
-	TRBV27	few	TRBJ2-5	TGTGCCAGCAGTTTGGCCACTGGACAAAAAGAGACCCAGTACTTC	CASSLATGQKETQYF